These 21 T cell receptor beta chains came from one sample sequenced in a study of T cell changes during pregnancy in multiple sclerosis. Assay: immunoSEQ multiplex PCR; the TCRdb copy retains only in-frame clones and omits some. This table has tens of thousands of clones, around 94% appearing once. Specimen: peripheral blood. The receptors originated from a female donor with multiple sclerosis, enrolled in a pregnancy study.

The rearrangement uses TRBV4-1 and TRBJ1-2; D call uncertain. CDR1 MGHRA and CDR2 YSYEKL come from the germline V gene. Trimming removed 4 bases at V and 6 bases at J, with 24 bases between. The CDR3 consists of 17 residues. CDR3 nucleotides: TGCGCCAGCAGCCGACCAAGCTGGAATATCCCGGTGGATGGCTACACCTTC. Translation: CASSRPSWNIPVDGYTF.

The chain links TRBV28 to TRBJ1-1; D possibly corresponds to TRBD1 (5 bases). The germline V and J ends were trimmed by 3 bases and 0 bases, with 11 bases remaining between them. Germline V CDR1 and CDR2: MDHEN, SYDVKM. This CDR3 has 15 residues. CDR3 region: CASSFGQGLNTEAFF. The CDR3 nucleotides are TGTGCCAGCAGTTTTGGTCAGGGCCTGAACACTGAAGCTTTCTTT. Together with reference TRBV28 and TRBJ1-1, the CDR3 gives the full variable domain: DVKVTQSSRYLVKRTGEKVFLECVQDMDHENMFWYRQDPGLGLRLIYFSYDVKMKEKGDIPEGYSVSREKKERFSLILESASTNQTSMYLCASSFGQGLNTEAFFGQGTRLTVV.

The chain couples TRBV7-2 to TRBJ2-3, with 7 bases lining up with TRBD2. From germline, CDR1 is SGHTA and CDR2 FQGNSA. Trimming at V came to 2 bases and at J to 2 bases, leaving 16 bases not matched to a gene. The CDR3 is 19 residues long. The CDR3 DNA reads TGTGCCAGCAGCTTATCTAGCGGACCTCTTGTTGGGACCACAGATACGCAGTATTTT. The encoded protein is CASSLSSGPLVGTTDTQYF.

The chain joins TRBV28 to TRBJ1-5; 8 bases are a match to TRBD1. V trimming: 7 bases; J trimming: 0 bases; junction bases outside the gene matches: 14. The germline V gene has CDR1 MDHEN and CDR2 SYDVKM. The CDR3 consists of 18 residues. CDR3 bases: TGTGCCAGCAAAGAATACGACAGGGGAGGTTATAGCAATCAGCCCCAGCATTTT. Translating gives CASKEYDRGGYSNQPQHF.

This clone has only one observation. The chain links TRBV28 to TRBJ1-2, with unresolved D. Germline CDR1 and CDR2: MDHEN and SYDVKM. Between the trimmed V and J ends, which lost 6 bases and 0 bases, there was a span of 8 bases. The CDR3 length is 13 residues. The CDR3 DNA reads as TGTGCCAGCAGCCCCCCACCTAACTATGGCTACACCTTC. Protein sequence: CASSPPPNYGYTF.

The chain couples TRBV11-2 to TRBJ1-1; D uncertain. The CDR3 contains 17 residues. Per the germline V gene, CDR1 is SGHAT and CDR2 is FQNNGV. The V and J ends lost 5 bases and 0 bases respectively, with 19 bases between them. The CDR3 nucleotides read TGTGCCAGCAGCCTGATCGAGAGGACGACGGTGAACACTGAAGCTTTCTTT. This gives the protein CASSLIERTTVNTEAFF.

J is TRBJ2-7 and V is TRBV6-4; 13 nucleotides align to TRBD2. Germline V gene data show CDR1 as MRHNA and CDR2 as SNTAGT. Trimming at V came to 3 bases and at J to 3 bases, leaving 8 bases not matched to a gene. This CDR3 comprises 17 residues. The CDR3 region is CASSEGTSGERFYEQYF. CDR3 nucleotides: TGTGCCAGCAGTGAAGGGACTAGCGGGGAAAGATTCTACGAGCAGTACTTC.

This sequence joins TRBV5-5 and TRBJ2-7; 8 positions agree with TRBD2. Germline V gives CDR1 SGHKS, CDR2 YYEKEE (reference sequence). The ends lost 5 bases at V and 6 bases at J; junction bases unmatched: 10. The CDR3 runs to 14 residues. The DNA of the CDR3 is TGTGCCAGCAGGTCGCAGCGGGGGCTCGGCGAGCAGTACTTC. As protein: CASRSQRGLGEQYF.

V and J are TRBV5-6 and TRBJ1-2, with D uncertain. The V gene's germline CDR1 is SGHDT and CDR2 YYEEEE. Trimming pared 2 bases from V and 4 bases from J, leaving 12 bases between. This CDR3 spans 14 amino acids. CDR3 protein: CASSLISVGYGYTF. The CDR3 bases are TGTGCCAGCAGCTTAATCTCGGTAGGCTATGGCTACACCTTC.

This clone occurred a few times. The J gene is TRBJ2-2, the V gene TRBV12-5, with D unclear. Deletions cut 0 bases from V and 6 bases from J, with 2 bases between. This CDR3 is 12 amino acids long. Germline V gene lookup returns CDR1 LGHNT and CDR2 FRNRAP. The CDR3, as DNA: TGTGCTAGTGGTTTGGTACCCGGGGAGCTGTTTTTT. Translating gives CASGLVPGELFF.

The table lists this clone with a count of one. J is TRBJ1-5 and V is TRBV2; TRBD1 might be the D (5 bases). Germline values: CDR1 SNHLY, CDR2 FYNNEI. Trimming left V 6 bases short and J 2 bases short, with 8 bases between. The CDR3 has 13 amino acids. For the CDR3, the DNA is TGTGCCAGCAGGGGGGACGGCAATCAGCCCCAGCATTTT. Its protein is CASRGDGNQPQHF.

The V call is TRBV2, the J call TRBJ2-3; D perhaps matches TRBD2 (5 bases). Germline lookup yields CDR1 SNHLY and CDR2 FYNNEI. This CDR3 contains 14 residues. The V end was cut by 7 bases, the J end by 2 bases, with 13 bases between. CDR3 in amino acids: CASKVALNTDTQYF. CDR3 nucleotide sequence: TGTGCCAGCAAGGTAGCGCTAAACACAGATACGCAGTATTTT.

A word on this clone: At one of its ends the junction is not consistent with the germline gene, which may arise from a read error. The chain has TRBV30 and TRBJ2-7, with no clear D. The CDR3 covers 11 residues. Germline V gives CDR1 GTSNPN, CDR2 SVGIG (reference sequence). The CDR3 protein is CAWSTSARPHF. The CDR3 DNA reads as TGTGCCTGGAGTACCAGCGCCCGACCTCACTTC. Combining the CDR3 with reference TRBV30 and TRBJ2-7 gives the whole variable domain SQTIHQWPATLVQPVGSPLSLECTVEGTSNPNLYWYRQAAGRGLQLLFYSVGIGQISSEVPQNLSASRPQDRQFILSSKKLLLSDSGFYLCAWSTSARPHFGPGTRLTVT.

V is TRBV5-4 and J is TRBJ2-2; no definite D call. The length of the CDR3 is 15 residues. V lost 2 bases to trimming and J lost 0 bases, with 8 bases between them. The germline CDR1 and CDR2 sequences are SGHNT and YYREEE (reference sequence). The DNA of the CDR3 is TGTGCCAGCAGCTTCAAGACCACGAACACCGGGGAGCTGTTTTTT. Its translation is CASSFKTTNTGELFF.

This chain uses TRBV2 with TRBJ1-5, with 7 nucleotides matching TRBD1. Germline V gene sequence: CDR1 SNHLY, CDR2 FYNNEI. With 6 bases clipped from V and 1 base from J, the junction kept 3 bases outside the gene matches. The CDR3 runs to 14 residues. The CDR3, as DNA: TGTGCCAGCAGGACAGGGTTAAGCAATCAGCCCCAGCATTTT. Translation gives CASRTGLSNQPQHF.

CDR3 in DNA: TGCGCCAGCAGCTTTGCCCCGGGAGCCACAGATACGCAGTATTTT. Amino acid sequence: CASSFAPGATDTQYF. This chain joins TRBV5-1 and TRBJ2-3, with D possibly matching TRBD2 (6 bases). Between the trimmed V and J ends, which lost 2 bases and 2 bases, there was a span of 12 bases. The germline gives CDR1 SGHRS, CDR2 YFSETQ. The CDR3 loop spans 15 amino acids.

This sequence joins TRBV7-2 and TRBJ1-2; no reliable D call. V was pared by 1 base and J by 4 bases, with 13 bases between. CDR3 size: 15 residues. Germline CDR1 SGHTA, CDR2 FQGNSA. The CDR3 bases are TGTGCCAGCAGCTTAGACGCGGGGAACTTCTATGGCTACACCTTC. Amino acid sequence: CASSLDAGNFYGYTF.

The chain links TRBV28 to TRBJ1-1, with D tentatively TRBD1 (5 bases). CDR1 and CDR2 from the germline V gene are MDHEN and SYDVKM. The length of the CDR3 is 14 residues. Trimming cost V 3 bases and J 3 bases, with 11 bases left between them. CDR3 DNA: TGTGCCAGCAGTTTGGGGGTGGCGGACACTGAAGCTTTCTTT. Protein product: CASSLGVADTEAFF.

In DNA form, the CDR3 reads TGCGCCAGCAGTGGGGGACAGGGTACGGACCAAGAGACCCAGTACTTC. As protein: CASSGGQGTDQETQYF. The chain couples TRBV10-1 to TRBJ2-5; 9 bases agree with TRBD1. With 4 bases clipped from V and 0 bases from J, the junction kept 6 bases outside the gene matches. The CDR3 runs to 16 residues. Per the germline V gene, CDR1 is WNHNN and CDR2 is SYGVQD (reference sequence).

The chain is built from TRBV10-1 and TRBJ2-5; 8 bases are shared with TRBD1. CDR3 length: 15 amino acids. Germline V lookup: CDR1 WNHNN, CDR2 SYGVQD (reference sequence). The V and J ends lost 4 bases and 4 bases, in that order; junction bases with no gene match: 8. The CDR3 sequence: CASSVGQGLGETQYF. CDR3 nucleotide sequence: TGCGCCAGCAGTGTTGGACAGGGTTTGGGAGAGACCCAGTACTTC.

CDR3 amino acids: CASSARDTSSYNEQFF. The CDR3 coding sequence is TGTGCCAGTAGCGCAAGGGACACGAGCTCCTACAATGAGCAGTTCTTC. The chain uses TRBV19 and TRBJ2-1; D possibly corresponds to TRBD1 (6 bases). Germline CDR1 reads LNHDA; CDR2 reads SQIVND (reference sequence). V lost 6 bases, J lost 0 bases, and 15 bases lay in between. This CDR3 has 16 amino acids.